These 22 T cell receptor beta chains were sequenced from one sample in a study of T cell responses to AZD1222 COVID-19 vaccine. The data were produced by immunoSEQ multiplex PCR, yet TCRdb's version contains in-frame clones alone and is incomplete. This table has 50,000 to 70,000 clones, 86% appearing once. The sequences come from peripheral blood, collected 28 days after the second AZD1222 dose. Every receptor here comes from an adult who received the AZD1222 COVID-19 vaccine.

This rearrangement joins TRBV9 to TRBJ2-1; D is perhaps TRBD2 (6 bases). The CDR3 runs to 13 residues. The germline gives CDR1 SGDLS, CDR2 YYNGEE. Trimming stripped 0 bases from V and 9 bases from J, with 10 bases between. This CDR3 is CASSVAGSGEQFF. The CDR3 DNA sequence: TGTGCCAGCAGCGTAGCCGGGAGCGGTGAGCAGTTCTTC.

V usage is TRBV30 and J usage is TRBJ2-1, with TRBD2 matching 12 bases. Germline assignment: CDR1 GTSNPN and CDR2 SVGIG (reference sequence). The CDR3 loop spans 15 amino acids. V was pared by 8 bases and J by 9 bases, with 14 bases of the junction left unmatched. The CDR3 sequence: CATLAGTSGGREQFF. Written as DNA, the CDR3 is TGTGCCACCCTCGCAGGAACTAGCGGGGGGCGTGAGCAGTTCTTC.

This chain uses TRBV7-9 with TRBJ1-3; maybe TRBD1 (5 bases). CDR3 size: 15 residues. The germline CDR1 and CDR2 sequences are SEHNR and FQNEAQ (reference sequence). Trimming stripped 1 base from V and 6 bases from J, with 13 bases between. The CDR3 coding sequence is TGTGCCAGCAGCTTAGATCAGGGCGGAGAAAACACCATATATTTT. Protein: CASSLDQGGENTIYF. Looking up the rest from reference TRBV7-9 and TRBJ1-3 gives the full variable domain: DTGVSQNPRHKITKRGQNVTFRCDPISEHNRLYWYRQTLGQGPEFLTYFQNEAQLEKSRLLSDRFSAERPKGSFSTLEIQRTEQGDSAMYLCASSLDQGGENTIYFGEGSWLTVV.

In DNA, the CDR3 is TGTGCCAGCTCACCAGAGCAGGGGTGGAATTCACCCCTCCACTTT. Protein sequence: CASSPEQGWNSPLHF. J is TRBJ1-6 and V is TRBV18; possibly TRBD1 for D (6 bases). The V end lost 2 bases, the J end lost 7 bases, and 12 bases lay between the germline ends. The germline CDR1 and CDR2 sequences are KGHSH and LQKENI. The CDR3 runs 15 residues.

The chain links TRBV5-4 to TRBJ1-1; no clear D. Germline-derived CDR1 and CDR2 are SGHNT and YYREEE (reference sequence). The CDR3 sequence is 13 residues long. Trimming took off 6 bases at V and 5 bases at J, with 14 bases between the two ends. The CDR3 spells CASTRASGTEAFF. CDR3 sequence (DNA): TGTGCCAGCACGAGGGCATCGGGGACTGAAGCTTTCTTT.

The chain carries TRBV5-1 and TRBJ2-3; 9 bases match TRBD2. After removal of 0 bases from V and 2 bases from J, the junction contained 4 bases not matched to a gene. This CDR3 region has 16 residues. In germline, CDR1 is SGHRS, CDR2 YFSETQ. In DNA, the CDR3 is TGCGCCAGCAGCTTGGGAAGCGGGGGGCCCACAGATACGCAGTATTTT. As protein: CASSLGSGGPTDTQYF.

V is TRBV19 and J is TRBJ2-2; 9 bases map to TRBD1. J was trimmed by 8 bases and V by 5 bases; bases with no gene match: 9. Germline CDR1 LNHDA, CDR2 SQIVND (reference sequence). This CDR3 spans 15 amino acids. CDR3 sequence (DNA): TGTGCCAGTAGTTTATGGACAGGGGAGTTAGGGGAGCTGTTTTTT. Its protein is CASSLWTGELGELFF.

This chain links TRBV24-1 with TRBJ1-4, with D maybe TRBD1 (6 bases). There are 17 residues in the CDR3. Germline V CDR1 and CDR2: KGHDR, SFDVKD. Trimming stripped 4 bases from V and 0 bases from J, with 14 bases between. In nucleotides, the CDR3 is TGTGCCACCAGTGACCAGATAGACAGGACAACTAATGAAAAACTGTTTTTT. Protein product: CATSDQIDRTTNEKLFF.

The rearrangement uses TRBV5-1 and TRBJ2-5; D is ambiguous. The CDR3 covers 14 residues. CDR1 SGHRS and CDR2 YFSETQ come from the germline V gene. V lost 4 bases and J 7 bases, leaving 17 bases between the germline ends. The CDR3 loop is CASSRGDGWVTQYF. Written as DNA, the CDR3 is TGCGCCAGCAGCCGAGGAGACGGCTGGGTGACCCAGTACTTC.

The CDR3 sequence: CASSLGSGQQETQYF. The CDR3 bases are TGTGCCAGCAGCTTAGGAAGTGGACAGCAAGAGACCCAGTACTTC. This chain links TRBV7-6 with TRBJ2-5, with D perhaps matching TRBD1 (6 bases). The germline CDR1 and CDR2 sequences are SGHVS and FNYEAQ. This CDR3 is 15 amino acids long. Trimming cost V 1 base and J 2 bases, with 11 bases left between them. Supplemented by reference TRBV7-6 and TRBJ2-5, the full variable domain reads GAGVSQSPRYKVTKRGQDVALRCDPISGHVSLYWYRQALGQGPEFLTYFNYEAQQDKSGLPNDRFSAERPEGSISTLTIQRTEQRDSAMYRCASSLGSGQQETQYFGPGTRLLVL.

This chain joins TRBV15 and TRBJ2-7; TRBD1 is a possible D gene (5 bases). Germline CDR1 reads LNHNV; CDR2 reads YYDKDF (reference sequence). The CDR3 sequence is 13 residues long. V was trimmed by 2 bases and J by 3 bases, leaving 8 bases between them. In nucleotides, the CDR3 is TGTGCCACCAGCAGACGGCAGGGCTACGAGCAGTACTTC. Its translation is CATSRRQGYEQYF.

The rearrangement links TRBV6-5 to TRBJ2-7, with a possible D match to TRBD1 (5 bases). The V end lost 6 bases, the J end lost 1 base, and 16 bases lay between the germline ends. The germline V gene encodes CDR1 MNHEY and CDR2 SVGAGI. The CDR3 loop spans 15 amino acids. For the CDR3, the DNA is TGTGCCAGCAGGATAGACAGCGTACTTTCCTACGAGCAGTACTTC. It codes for CASRIDSVLSYEQYF.

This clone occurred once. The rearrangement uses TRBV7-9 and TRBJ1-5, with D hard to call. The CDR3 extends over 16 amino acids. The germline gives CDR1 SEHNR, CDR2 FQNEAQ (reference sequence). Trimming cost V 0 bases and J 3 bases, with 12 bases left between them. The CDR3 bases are TGTGCCAGCAGCTTAGCGGGCGGCCGTTTCAATCAGCCCCAGCATTTT. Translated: CASSLAGGRFNQPQHF. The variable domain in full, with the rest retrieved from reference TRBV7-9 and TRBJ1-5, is DTGVSQNPRHKITKRGQNVTFRCDPISEHNRLYWYRQTLGQGPEFLTYFQNEAQLEKSRLLSDRFSAERPKGSFSTLEIQRTEQGDSAMYLCASSLAGGRFNQPQHFGDGTRLSIL.

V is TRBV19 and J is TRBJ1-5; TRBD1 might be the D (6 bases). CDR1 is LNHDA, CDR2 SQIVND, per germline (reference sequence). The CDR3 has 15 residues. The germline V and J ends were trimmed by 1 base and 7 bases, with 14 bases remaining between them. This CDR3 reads CASSIGGQGQQPQHF. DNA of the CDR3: TGTGCCAGTAGTATAGGGGGGCAGGGCCAGCAGCCCCAGCATTTT.

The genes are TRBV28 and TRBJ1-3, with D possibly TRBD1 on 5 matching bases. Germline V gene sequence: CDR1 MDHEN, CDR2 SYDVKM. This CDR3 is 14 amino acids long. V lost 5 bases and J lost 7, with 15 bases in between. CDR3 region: CASSLQGGFNTIYF. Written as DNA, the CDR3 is TGTGCCAGCAGTCTTCAGGGAGGGTTCAACACCATATATTTT. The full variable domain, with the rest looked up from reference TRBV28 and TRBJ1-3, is DVKVTQSSRYLVKRTGEKVFLECVQDMDHENMFWYRQDPGLGLRLIYFSYDVKMKEKGDIPEGYSVSREKKERFSLILESASTNQTSMYLCASSLQGGFNTIYFGEGSWLTVV.

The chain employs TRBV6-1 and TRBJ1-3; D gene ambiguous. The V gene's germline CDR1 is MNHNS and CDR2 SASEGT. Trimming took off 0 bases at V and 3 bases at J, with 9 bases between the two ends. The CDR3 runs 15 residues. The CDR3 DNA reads TGTGCCAGCAGTGAAGCTTCGGGGATTGGAAACACCATATATTTT. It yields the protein CASSEASGIGNTIYF.

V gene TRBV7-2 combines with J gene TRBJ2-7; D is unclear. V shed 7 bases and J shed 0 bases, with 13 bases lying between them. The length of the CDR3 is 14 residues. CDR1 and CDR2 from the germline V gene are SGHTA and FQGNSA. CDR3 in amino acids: CASTRWSLSYEQYF. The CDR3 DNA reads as TGTGCCAGCACCCGTTGGAGCCTCTCCTACGAGCAGTACTTC.

The CDR3 DNA follows: TGTGCCAGCAGAAGAAACACTGAAGCTTTCTTT. Encoded protein: CASRRNTEAFF. The chain links TRBV2 to TRBJ1-1; D is unresolved. CDR3 size: 11 residues. V dropped 6 bases and J dropped 2 bases, with 4 bases sitting between them. CDR1 is SNHLY and CDR2 is FYNNEI in the germline V gene. The full variable domain, completed using reference TRBV2 and TRBJ1-1, is EPEVTQTPSHQVTQMGQEVILRCVPISNHLYFYWYRQILGQKVEFLVSFYNNEISEKSEIFDDQFSVERPDGSNFTLKIRSTKLEDSAMYFCASRRNTEAFFGQGTRLTVV.

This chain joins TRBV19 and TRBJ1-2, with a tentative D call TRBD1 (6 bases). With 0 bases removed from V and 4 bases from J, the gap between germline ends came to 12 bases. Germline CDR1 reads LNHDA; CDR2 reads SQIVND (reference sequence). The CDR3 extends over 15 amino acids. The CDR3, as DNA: TGTGCCAGTAGTATAGACCCCTTAGGGGGCTATGGCTACACCTTC. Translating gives CASSIDPLGGYGYTF.

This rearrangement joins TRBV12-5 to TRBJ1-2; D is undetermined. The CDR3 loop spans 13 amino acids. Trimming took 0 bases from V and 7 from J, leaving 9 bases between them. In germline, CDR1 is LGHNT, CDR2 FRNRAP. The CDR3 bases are TGTGCTAGTGGTTTGGTACCCGGAACTGGCTACACCTTC. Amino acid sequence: CASGLVPGTGYTF.

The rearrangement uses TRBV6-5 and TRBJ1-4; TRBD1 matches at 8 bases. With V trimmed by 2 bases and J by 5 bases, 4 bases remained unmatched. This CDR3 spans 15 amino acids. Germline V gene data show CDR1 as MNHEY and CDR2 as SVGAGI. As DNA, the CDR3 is TGTGCCAGCAGTTACGGAACAGGGGGAAATGAAAAACTGTTTTTT. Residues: CASSYGTGGNEKLFF.

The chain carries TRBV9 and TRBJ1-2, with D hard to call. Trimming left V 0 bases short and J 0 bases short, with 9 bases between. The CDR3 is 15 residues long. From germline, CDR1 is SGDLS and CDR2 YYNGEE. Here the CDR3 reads CASSVVPNSNYGYTF. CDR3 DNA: TGTGCCAGCAGCGTAGTACCGAACTCTAACTATGGCTACACCTTC.